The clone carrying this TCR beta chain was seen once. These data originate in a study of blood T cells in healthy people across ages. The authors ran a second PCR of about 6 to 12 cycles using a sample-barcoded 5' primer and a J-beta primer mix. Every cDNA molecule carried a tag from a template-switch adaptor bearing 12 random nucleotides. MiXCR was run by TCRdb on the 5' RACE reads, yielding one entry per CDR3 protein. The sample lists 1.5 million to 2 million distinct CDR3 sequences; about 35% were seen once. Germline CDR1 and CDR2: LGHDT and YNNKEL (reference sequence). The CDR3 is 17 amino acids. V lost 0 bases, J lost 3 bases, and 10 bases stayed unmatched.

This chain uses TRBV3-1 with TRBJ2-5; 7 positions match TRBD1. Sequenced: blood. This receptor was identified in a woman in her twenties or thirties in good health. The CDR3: CASSQEGGGPCKETQYF. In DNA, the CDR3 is TGTGCCAGCAGCCAAGAAGGGGGCGGTCCCTGTAAAGAGACCCAGTACTTC.